Below are 3 T cell receptor beta chains sequenced from a single sample in a study of shared clonotypes between healthy human individuals. Profiled with immunoSEQ multiplex PCR; TCRdb holds only in-frame clones, not every one. Here the sample spans roughly 2 million clones, nearly 97% being singletons. The sequenced sample consisted of naive CD4+ T cells sorted from blood. The subset here: CD45RA+ positively selected. Source of these receptors: a man in his late teens or twenties in good health.

This clone was seen once. The V and J genes are TRBV14 and TRBJ2-1; D is perhaps TRBD2 (6 bases). The germline gives CDR1 SGHDN, CDR2 FVKESK. Trimming removed 1 base from V and 7 bases from J, with 23 bases in between. The CDR3 extends over 18 amino acids. The CDR3 is CASSQGGWGRLGRNEQFF. DNA of the CDR3: TGTGCCAGCAGCCAAGGTGGTTGGGGGAGGCTAGGACGGAATGAGCAGTTCTTC.

J is TRBJ2-1 and V is TRBV10-2; TRBD2 aligns across 8 bases. Trimming removed 8 bases from V and 8 bases from J; junction bases left unmatched: 8. Per germline, CDR1 WSHSY and CDR2 SAAADI. The CDR3 covers 13 residues. The CDR3 sequence is CASGRLAQYEQFF. DNA of the CDR3: TGCGCCAGCGGGAGACTAGCGCAATATGAGCAGTTCTTC.

The genes are TRBV7-8 and TRBJ1-5, with 8 positions matching TRBD1. The CDR3 is 18 residues long. Trimming at V came to 5 bases and at J to 2 bases, leaving 14 bases not matched to a gene. Per the germline V gene, CDR1 is SGHVS and CDR2 is FQNEAQ. CDR3 loop: CASSARTGRMVGNQPQHF. DNA of the CDR3: TGTGCCAGCAGCGCACGGACAGGGAGGATGGTCGGCAATCAGCCCCAGCATTTT.